The 28 T cell receptor beta chains below were found in one sample sequenced in a study of CD8+CD57+ T cells in acquired aplastic anemia. Profiles of TCR beta VDJ and CDR3 were generated from a genomic DNA template. TCRdb processed the reads anew with MiXCR; each CDR3 protein has one entry. The profile shows 150,000 or so distinct CDR3 sequences, roughly 48% of them singletons. Patients sequenced had flow cytometry evidence of CD8+CD57+ cell expansion. Sequenced material: sorted CD4+, CD8+, or CD8+CD57+ T cells (not recorded which) from PBMCs. The receptor source for this set is a human donor with aplastic anemia.

This clonotype was counted only a few times. The chain carries TRBV6-2 or TRBV6-3 and TRBJ1-1; possible D gene TRBD1, 5 bases. Germline CDR1 MNHEY, CDR2 SVGEGT. With 0 bases removed from V and 5 bases from J, the gap between germline ends came to 10 bases. This CDR3 region has 14 residues. The CDR3 here is CASSYSGAGTEAFF. CDR3 coding DNA: TGTGCCAGCAGTTACTCCGGGGCTGGAACTGAAGCTTTCTTT.

This clonotype was recorded a few times. This could be a read error, since a much larger clone is one nucleotide away. The chain uses TRBV15 and TRBJ2-3; 7 bases line up with TRBD2. With 8 bases clipped from V and 4 bases from J, the junction kept 6 bases outside the gene matches. The CDR3 is made up of 13 amino acids. Germline V gives CDR1 LNHNV, CDR2 YYDKDF (reference sequence). The CDR3: CATRRGGADTQYF. For the CDR3, the DNA is TGTGCCACCCGGCGGGGAGGGGCAGATACGCAGTATTTT.

This clonotype was counted a few times. A much more abundant neighbour one base away suggests this may be a read error. The chain employs TRBV7-9 and TRBJ1-1; TRBD1 might be the D (5 bases). This CDR3 comprises 14 residues. Germline-derived CDR1 and CDR2 are SEHNR and FQNEAQ (reference sequence). The CDR3 coding sequence is TGTGCCAGCAGCTTATGGGGGTCGGACACTGAAGCTCTCTTT. Translating it yields CASSLWGSDTEALF.

A few counts support this clonotype. This chain uses TRBV2 with TRBJ2-7, with D perhaps given as TRBD1 or TRBD2 (6 bases each). From germline, CDR1 is SNHLY and CDR2 FYNNEI. The CDR3 extends over 14 amino acids. V was trimmed by 4 bases and J by 5 bases, leaving 15 bases between them. The CDR3 loop reads CASSVGRGGHEQYF. Written as DNA, the CDR3 is TGTGCCAGCAGTGTGGGCAGGGGAGGCCACGAGCAGTACTTC.

This clonotype has a handful of counts. This chain links TRBV25-1 with TRBJ2-7, with 8 bases that match TRBD1. The CDR3 extends over 15 amino acids. Germline V CDR1 and CDR2: MGHDK, SYGVNS. V lost 7 bases and J lost 2; bases outside the gene matches: 10. CDR3 in amino acids: CASITTGQGTYEQYF. The CDR3 DNA sequence: TGTGCCAGCATAACGACAGGACAGGGAACCTACGAGCAGTACTTC.

The genes are TRBV30 and TRBJ1-4, with a possible D match to TRBD1 (5 bases). V lost 1 base to trimming and J lost 8 bases, with 17 bases between them. Germline lookup yields CDR1 GTSNPN and CDR2 SVGIG (reference sequence). The CDR3 length is 15 residues. DNA for the CDR3: TGTGCCTGGAGTGGGGATGACAGCTTCCGCGAAAAACTGTTTTTT. This codes for CAWSGDDSFREKLFF.

The chain recombines TRBV27 with TRBJ2-7, with 10 bases lining up with TRBD1. Germline-derived CDR1 and CDR2 are MNHEY and SMNVEV (reference sequence). Germline trimming cut 5 bases from V and 3 bases from J; bases unmatched to any gene: 4. The CDR3 spans 14 residues. The CDR3 here is CASSPGTGVYEQYF. The CDR3 bases are TGTGCCAGCAGTCCCGGGACAGGGGTCTACGAGCAGTACTTC.

There are many counts of this clonotype. The rearrangement links TRBV19 to TRBJ2-1, with unresolved D. The germline CDR1 and CDR2 sequences are LNHDA and SQIVND (reference sequence). This CDR3 is 11 amino acids long. V was shortened by 2 bases and J by 10 bases, with 6 bases between the two germline ends. This CDR3 reads CASSIMGEQFF. The CDR3 coding sequence is TGTGCCAGTAGTATAATGGGGGAGCAGTTCTTC.

The chain carries TRBV2 and TRBJ1-5, with 10 bases matching TRBD1. The CDR3 totals 12 residues. Trimming cost V 6 bases and J 10 bases; bases outside gene matches: 3. Germline lookup yields CDR1 SNHLY and CDR2 FYNNEI. The CDR3 loop reads CASRGTGEPQHF. The DNA for the CDR3 is TGTGCCAGCAGGGGGACAGGGGAACCCCAGCATTTT.

The chain uses TRBV30 and TRBJ1-5; D uncertain. This CDR3 has 14 residues. Germline loops: CDR1 GTSNPN, CDR2 SVGIG (reference sequence). Trimming stripped 0 bases from V and 7 bases from J, with 13 bases between. The CDR3: CAWSVPEGIQPQHF. The CDR3 coding sequence is TGTGCCTGGAGTGTACCCGAAGGGATCCAGCCCCAGCATTTT.

V and J are TRBV9 and TRBJ2-4; tentatively, D is TRBD1 (6 bases). With 2 bases removed from V and 0 bases from J, the gap between germline ends came to 9 bases. The CDR3 has 15 residues. Germline V gives CDR1 SGDLS, CDR2 YYNGEE. The CDR3 DNA is TGTGCCAGCAGCGTGGGGACACTAGCCAAAAACATTCAGTACTTC. It yields the protein CASSVGTLAKNIQYF.

The chain is built from TRBV29-1 and TRBJ2-7, with 9 bases identical to TRBD1. The CDR3 is 12 amino acids. V lost 8 bases to trimming and J lost 4 bases; unmatched junction nucleotides: 6. Germline V gene data show CDR1 as SQVTM and CDR2 as ANQGSEA. In nucleotides, the CDR3 is TGCAGCTTGGGGGACAGGGATTACGAGCAGTACTTC. Translation: CSLGDRDYEQYF.

The J gene is TRBJ2-3, the V gene TRBV24-1, with D possibly matching TRBD1 (5 bases). Germline values: CDR1 KGHDR, CDR2 SFDVKD. Deletions cut 3 bases from V and 2 bases from J, with 11 bases between. The CDR3 contains 15 residues. The DNA for the CDR3 is TGTGCCACCAGTGATCATTCGGACACCACAGATACGCAGTATTTT. Protein: CATSDHSDTTDTQYF.

This clonotype was found many times. This chain links TRBV4-3 with TRBJ2-2; D not resolved. Between the trimmed V and J ends, which lost 0 bases and 1 base, there was a span of 9 bases. CDR1 is LGHNA and CDR2 is YSLEER in the germline V gene. This CDR3 has 16 residues. The CDR3 DNA is TGCGCCAGCAGCCAAGATTTGGATGTGAACACCGGGGAGCTGTTTTTT. It codes for CASSQDLDVNTGELFF.

This clonotype has only a few counts. This chain connects TRBV29-1 to TRBJ2-3; D unresolved. Germline CDR1 and CDR2: SQVTM and ANQGSEA. There are 12 residues in the CDR3. With 3 bases removed from V and 1 base from J, the gap between germline ends came to 5 bases. The CDR3 sequence is CSVEVGTDTQYF. CDR3 nucleotide sequence: TGCAGCGTTGAGGTGGGCACAGATACGCAGTATTTT.

The chain uses TRBV4-3 and TRBJ1-4, with 7 bases fitting TRBD1. Germline CDR1 and CDR2: LGHNA and YSLEER. This CDR3 has 16 amino acids. Trimming removed 1 base from V and 5 bases from J; junction bases left unmatched: 7. CDR3 coding DNA: TGCGCCAGCAGCCAAGGGCCGGACAGGCTGAATGAAAAACTGTTTTTT. This translates into CASSQGPDRLNEKLFF.

The genes are TRBV11-1 and TRBJ2-7; TRBD1 agrees at 11 bases. CDR1 is SGHAT and CDR2 is FQDESV in the germline V gene (reference sequence). V lost 3 bases to trimming and J lost 5 bases; unmatched junction nucleotides: 12. The CDR3 is 17 amino acids. The CDR3, as DNA: TGTGCCAGCAGCTTGGGACAGGGGGTTCCCTCTCTCGACGAGCAGTACTTC. Translation: CASSLGQGVPSLDEQYF.

The table lists this clonotype with many counts. The chain is built from TRBV25-1 and TRBJ2-3; 10 bases fit TRBD2. The CDR3 extends over 18 amino acids. V dropped 0 bases and J dropped 4; count of bases not matched to a gene: 10. Germline lookup yields CDR1 MGHDK and CDR2 SYGVNS. CDR3 coding DNA: TGTGCCAGCAGTGAATATGGAATAGCGGGAGGTGTAGCAGATACGCAGTATTTT. Protein: CASSEYGIAGGVADTQYF.

J is TRBJ1-6 and V is TRBV7-9; no reliable D call. This CDR3 is 13 amino acids long. From germline, CDR1 is SEHNR and CDR2 FQNEAQ (reference sequence). The V end was cut by 4 bases, the J end by 8 bases, with 9 bases between. In nucleotides, the CDR3 is TGTGCCAGCAGCTACCTAAGTGATTCACCCCTCCACTTT. This sequence encodes CASSYLSDSPLHF.

The genes are TRBV19 and TRBJ2-1; D gene unclear. V dropped 5 bases and J dropped 0 bases, with 11 bases sitting between them. The CDR3 is 15 residues long. Looked up from germline, CDR1 is LNHDA and CDR2 is SQIVND (reference sequence). CDR3 amino acids: CASSLAVSSYNEQFF. CDR3 coding DNA: TGTGCCAGTAGTCTCGCGGTGAGCTCCTACAATGAGCAGTTCTTC.

This clonotype was recorded many times. J is TRBJ2-5 and V is TRBV24-1; D gene uncertain. This CDR3 comprises 15 residues. V was cut by 0 bases and J by 4 bases, with 11 bases left in between. Germline V lookup: CDR1 KGHDR, CDR2 SFDVKD. CDR3 DNA: TGTGCCACCAGTGATTTGCAAGCGACTGGAGAGACCCAGTACTTC. The encoded protein is CATSDLQATGETQYF.

CDR3 residues: CASSSDIGGRYEQYF. CDR3 nucleotide sequence: TGTGCCAGCAGCTCCGATATTGGGGGACGCTACGAGCAGTACTTC. The chain joins TRBV11-2 to TRBJ2-5, with D possibly being TRBD1 or TRBD2 (5 bases each). The DNA end favors TRBJ2-7, so the J call may be wrong. The CDR3 has 15 residues. The V gene's germline CDR1 is SGHAT and CDR2 FQNNGV.

This clonotype was counted many times. V gene TRBV20-1 combines with J gene TRBJ2-5; perhaps TRBD2 as D (11 bases). Trimming pared 1 base from V and 1 base from J, leaving 22 bases between. The germline CDR1 and CDR2 sequences are DFQATT and SNEGSKA (reference sequence). This CDR3 region has 18 residues. The CDR3 sequence is CSARGQGAGTSGQETQYF. DNA for the CDR3: TGCAGTGCTAGAGGACAGGGGGCCGGGACTAGCGGCCAAGAGACCCAGTACTTC.

With regard to this clonotype: A much larger clone is a single base away; this may be a read error. The conserved closing phenylalanine or tryptophan is absent in this CDR3, likely reflecting a read error. J is TRBJ2-1 and V is TRBV11-2; perhaps TRBD1 as D (6 bases). The CDR3 is made up of 16 amino acids. Trimming took off 5 bases at V and 1 base at J, with 15 bases between the two ends. Germline V gene data show CDR1 as SGHAT and CDR2 as FQNNGV. The CDR3 bases are TGTGCCAGCAGCACCAGCACAGGGTTTTCCTACAATGAGCAGTTCCTC. It encodes CASSTSTGFSYNEQFL.

This clonotype has a count of ten or more. CDR3 region: CASSPSKDEQYF. The CDR3 DNA follows: TGTGCCAGCTCACCATCAAAAGACGAGCAGTACTTC. The chain carries TRBV18 and TRBJ2-7; D gene uncertain. V lost 2 bases and J 5 bases, leaving 7 bases between the germline ends. In germline, CDR1 is KGHSH, CDR2 LQKENI. There are 12 residues in the CDR3.

The CDR3 sequence is CAISEIYSNQPQHF. CDR3 bases: TGTGCCATCAGTGAGATCTATAGCAATCAGCCCCAGCATTTT. The rearrangement uses TRBV10-3 and TRBJ1-5; D remains ambiguous. Germline-derived CDR1 and CDR2 are ENHRY and SYGVKD. The V end lost 2 bases, the J end lost 0 bases, and 5 bases lay between the germline ends. The length of the CDR3 is 14 residues.

This clonotype was counted only a few times. One junction end disagrees with the germline gene, perhaps due to a read error. This chain connects TRBV7-7 to TRBJ2-3; the D gene is possibly TRBD2 (5 bases). This CDR3 has 13 amino acids. CDR1 and CDR2 from the germline V gene are SSHAT and FNYEAQ (reference sequence). Here the CDR3 DNA reads TGTGCTAGCAGCTTAGAACTAGGAGATACGCAGTATTTT. It codes for CASSLELGDTQYF.

In its sample, this clonotype was seen a few times. The chain recombines TRBV11-2 with TRBJ2-5; TRBD2 might be the D (7 bases). The CDR3 loop spans 18 amino acids. Trimming stripped 2 bases from V and 0 bases from J, with 19 bases between. CDR1 is SGHAT and CDR2 is FQNNGV in the germline V gene. The CDR3 DNA is TGTGCCAGCAGCTTACTCCGAGCGGGGACATCGTACCAAGAGACCCAGTACTTC. Translated: CASSLLRAGTSYQETQYF. Together with reference TRBV11-2 and TRBJ2-5, the CDR3 gives the full variable domain: EAGVAQSPRYKIIEKRQSVAFWCNPISGHATLYWYQQILGQGPKLLIQFQNNGVVDDSQLPKDRFSAERLKGVDSTLKIQPAKLEDSAVYLCASSLLRAGTSYQETQYFGPGTRLLVL.